The 8 T cell receptor beta chains presented below share a single source sample, sequenced in a study of T-cell memory formation after mild COVID-19. From the 5' RACE reads, TCRdb called clonotypes with MiXCR, one entry per CDR3 protein. The sample has around 300,000 distinct CDR3 sequences; roughly 13% are singletons. The sequenced sample consisted of PBMCs or a T cell subset sorted from them (not recorded which). Source of these receptors: a young man who had mild COVID-19 (a few samples of this study predate the infection). Cell type and time point are not known.

The chain has TRBV20-1 and TRBJ2-5; TRBD2 aligns across 9 bases. This CDR3 is built from 13 residues. CDR1 and CDR2 (germline): DFQATT, SNEGSKA (reference sequence). V dropped 5 bases and J dropped 6; count of bases not matched to a gene: 7. The CDR3 loop is CSAPRGGLKTQYF. The CDR3 bases are TGCAGTGCTCCGCGGGGGGGCCTGAAGACCCAGTACTTC.

The sample holds a few counts of this clonotype. This rearrangement joins TRBV4-1 to TRBJ1-4; 7 bases map to TRBD1. From germline, CDR1 is MGHRA and CDR2 YSYEKL. Losses at the gene ends were 0 bases for V and 7 bases for J; bases not matched to a gene: 5. The CDR3 extends over 15 amino acids. The CDR3 loop is CASSQEGTVGEKLFF. The CDR3 region has the DNA TGCGCCAGCAGCCAAGAAGGGACAGTCGGTGAAAAACTGTTTTTT.

This clonotype was observed many times. The chain recombines TRBV29-1 with TRBJ1-1, with unresolved D. V lost 1 base and J 6 bases, leaving 18 bases between the germline ends. CDR1 is SQVTM, CDR2 ANQGSEA, per germline. The CDR3 runs to 15 residues. The CDR3 loop reads CSVEVVQPLTSEAFF. For the CDR3, the DNA is TGCAGCGTTGAAGTGGTACAGCCGCTGACCTCTGAAGCTTTCTTT.

This clonotype was seen only a few times. This chain uses TRBV5-1 with TRBJ2-7; TRBD1 might be the D (5 bases). V lost 1 base to trimming and J lost 1 base, with 12 bases between them. Germline lookup yields CDR1 SGHRS and CDR2 YFSETQ. This CDR3 has 15 residues. The CDR3 sequence is CASSLFPGLSYEQYF. DNA for the CDR3: TGCGCCAGCAGCTTGTTTCCAGGGCTTTCCTACGAGCAGTACTTC.

In its sample, this clonotype was seen a few times. The chain employs TRBV4-3 and TRBJ1-1, with 7 bases fitting TRBD1. CDR1 and CDR2 from the germline V gene are LGHNA and YSLEER. The ends lost 2 bases at V and 6 bases at J; junction bases unmatched: 3. The CDR3 has 13 residues. CDR3 region: CASSQLDRAEAFF. CDR3 in DNA: TGCGCCAGCAGCCAACTAGACAGGGCTGAAGCTTTCTTT.

This clonotype has just a few counts. The chain recombines TRBV7-3 with TRBJ1-4; D remains unclear. Per the germline V gene, CDR1 is SGHTA and CDR2 is FQGTGA. CDR3 length: 13 amino acids. V lost 5 bases, J lost 8 bases, and 12 bases lay in between. The CDR3 spells CASSREVGEKLFF. CDR3 DNA: TGTGCCAGCAGCAGAGAAGTGGGCGAAAAACTGTTTTTT.

This sequence joins TRBV20-1 and TRBJ2-7; D is perhaps TRBD1 (5 bases). This CDR3 has 13 amino acids. Trimming cost V 0 bases and J 6 bases, with 12 bases left between them. Germline values: CDR1 DFQATT, CDR2 SNEGSKA (reference sequence). The CDR3 nucleotides read TGCAGTGCTAGAGACCCACAGGCTGGCGAGCAGTACTTC. Protein sequence: CSARDPQAGEQYF.

This clonotype has just a few counts. The genes are TRBV11-2 and TRBJ2-3; 10 bases agree with TRBD2. Germline CDR1 reads SGHAT; CDR2 reads FQNNGV. The CDR3 loop spans 16 amino acids. After removal of 2 bases from V and 2 bases from J, the junction contained 4 bases not matched to a gene. The CDR3 is CASSLIGTSATDTQYF. As DNA, the CDR3 is TGTGCCAGCAGCTTAATCGGGACTAGCGCCACAGATACGCAGTATTTT.